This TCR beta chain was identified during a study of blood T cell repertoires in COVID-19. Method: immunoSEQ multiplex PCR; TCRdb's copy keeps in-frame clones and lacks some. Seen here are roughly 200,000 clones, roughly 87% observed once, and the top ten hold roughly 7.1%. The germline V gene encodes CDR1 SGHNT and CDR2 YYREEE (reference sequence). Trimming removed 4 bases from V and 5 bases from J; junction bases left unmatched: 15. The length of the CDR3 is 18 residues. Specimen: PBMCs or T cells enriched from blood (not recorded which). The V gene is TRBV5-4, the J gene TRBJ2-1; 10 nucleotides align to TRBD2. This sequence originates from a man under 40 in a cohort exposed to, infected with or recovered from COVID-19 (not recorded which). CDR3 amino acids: CASSPKGSSGRLDNEQFF. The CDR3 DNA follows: TGTGCCAGCAGCCCAAAGGGTAGTAGCGGGAGGTTAGACAATGAGCAGTTCTTC.